The sequence of this T cell receptor beta chain was determined in a study of technical replicates of blood from several donors (dated by TCRdb to about 2017). Libraries were constructed by the immunoSEQ multiplex PCR assay. TCRdb mirrors the immuneACCESS table, restricted to in-frame sequences. Some clones are absent from its copies; in checked studies, under half trace to an unresolved V gene, and the reason for the others is unknown. Within this sample are tens of thousands of clones, with 95% to 96% of them counted one time only. The top ten clones comprise around 0.4% of the sample. For this clone: Its target antigen remains unknown. Within one base of it there is no much larger clone, and no base qualities were kept.

CDR1 is given as SGHDT and CDR2 as YYEEEE, both from the germline V gene. The CDR3 runs 15 residues from the cysteine to the phenylalanine. Here the CDR3 DNA is all that survives: 45 bases in frame from base 1. Here V drops 2 bases and J drops 4 bases, and the junction holds 4 bases not matched to any gene. The TCR sequence derives from a human donor in good health. The chain is assembled from TRBV5-6 and TRBJ1-2; 11 junctional bases match TRBD1. Sequencing was carried out using T cells isolated from PBMCs. In nucleotide form, the sequence is TGTGCCAGCAGCTTTACCGGGACAGGGGGCTATGGCTACACCTTC. Protein translation: CASSFTGTGGYGYTF.